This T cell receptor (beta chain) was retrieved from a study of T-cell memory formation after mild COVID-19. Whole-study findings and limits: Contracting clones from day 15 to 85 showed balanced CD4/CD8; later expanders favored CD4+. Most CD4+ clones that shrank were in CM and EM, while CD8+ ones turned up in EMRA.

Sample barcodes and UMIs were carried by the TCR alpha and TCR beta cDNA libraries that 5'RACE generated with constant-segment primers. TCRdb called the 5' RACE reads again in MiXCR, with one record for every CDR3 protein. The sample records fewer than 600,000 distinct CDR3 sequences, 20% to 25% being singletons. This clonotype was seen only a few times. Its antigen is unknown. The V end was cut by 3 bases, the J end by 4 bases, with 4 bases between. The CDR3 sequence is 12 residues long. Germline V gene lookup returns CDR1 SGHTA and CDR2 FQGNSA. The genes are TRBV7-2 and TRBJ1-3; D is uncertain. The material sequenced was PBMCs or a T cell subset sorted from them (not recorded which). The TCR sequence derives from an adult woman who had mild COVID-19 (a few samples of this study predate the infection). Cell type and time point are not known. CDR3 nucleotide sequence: TGTGCCAGCAGCTTCGAGGGAAACACCATATATTTT. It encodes CASSFEGNTIYF.